Listed here are 24 T cell receptor beta chains from one sample, sequenced in a study of CD8 T cells in Susac syndrome. An input of about 0.45 to 1 ug of RNA was subjected to reverse transcription using random hexamers. From the immunoSEQ multiplex PCR reads, TCRdb called clonotypes with MiXCR, one entry per CDR3 protein. This repertoire shows 45,000 to 60,000 distinct CDR3 sequences, 93% found once; its top ten account for about 0.54%. Sequencing used CD8+ T cells from PBMCs. The receptor set was obtained from a human donor with multiple sclerosis.

This chain connects TRBV4-3 to TRBJ2-7; perhaps TRBD2 as D (7 bases). The CDR3 is 16 residues long. From germline, CDR1 is LGHNA and CDR2 YSLEER. Trimming removed 0 bases at V and 0 bases at J, with 12 bases between. Written as DNA, the CDR3 is TGCGCCAGCAGCCAAGATTGGGGGGGCCTCTCCTACGAGCAGTACTTC. It translates to CASSQDWGGLSYEQYF.

The J gene is TRBJ2-1, the V gene TRBV7-9; tentative D call: TRBD1 (6 bases). Trimming pared 5 bases from V and 3 bases from J, leaving 11 bases between. The CDR3 contains 14 residues. Germline assignment: CDR1 SEHNR and CDR2 FQNEAQ (reference sequence). The CDR3 sequence is CASSQGHFYNEQFF. CDR3 nucleotides: TGTGCCAGCAGCCAGGGGCATTTCTACAATGAGCAGTTCTTC. Full variable domain (outside the CDR3, taken from reference TRBV7-9 and TRBJ2-1): DTGVSQNPRHKITKRGQNVTFRCDPISEHNRLYWYRQTLGQGPEFLTYFQNEAQLEKSRLLSDRFSAERPKGSFSTLEIQRTEQGDSAMYLCASSQGHFYNEQFFGPGTRLTVL.

J is TRBJ2-6 and V is TRBV5-1; a weak D match, TRBD1 (5 bases). Germline V gene lookup returns CDR1 SGHRS and CDR2 YFSETQ. V lost 4 bases, J lost 0 bases, and 20 bases lay in between. This CDR3 region has 19 residues. The CDR3 nucleotides are TGCGCCAGCAGCCATCGATTGGGGCAGGGAAACTCTGGGGCCAACGTCCTGACTTTC. It yields the protein CASSHRLGQGNSGANVLTF.

The rearrangement uses TRBV4-1 and TRBJ1-2; weak D call: TRBD1 (5 bases). Trimming removed 1 base at V and 7 bases at J, with 7 bases between. The germline CDR1 and CDR2 sequences are MGHRA and YSYEKL. This CDR3 spans 12 amino acids. CDR3 in amino acids: CASSQVRGGYTF. DNA for the CDR3: TGCGCCAGCAGCCAAGTTAGGGGTGGCTACACCTTC.

The chain is built from TRBV29-1 and TRBJ2-3; D uncertain. V shed 6 bases and J shed 0 bases, with 13 bases lying between them. Germline V gives CDR1 SQVTM, CDR2 ANQGSEA. This CDR3 spans 14 amino acids. As DNA, the CDR3 is TGCAGCGTCGAAAAGGTGGAAAGCACAGATACGCAGTATTTT. Translation gives CSVEKVESTDTQYF.

The V call is TRBV28, the J call TRBJ2-3; 8 bases are a match to TRBD1. Germline loops: CDR1 MDHEN, CDR2 SYDVKM. CDR3 length: 17 residues. The V gene end was trimmed by 4 bases and the J gene end by 1 base; junction bases not matched to a gene: 10. CDR3 nucleotides: TGTGCCAGCAGTTCCTCCCATATGACAGGGGGCACAGATACGCAGTATTTT. This codes for CASSSSHMTGGTDTQYF.

V gene TRBV6-5 combines with J gene TRBJ2-2; the match to TRBD1 covers 11 bases. The V and J ends lost 3 bases and 7 bases, in that order; junction bases with no gene match: 10. The CDR3 loop spans 17 amino acids. In germline, CDR1 is MNHEY, CDR2 SVGAGI. Here the CDR3 reads CASSYLGTGGLGGELFF. The DNA for the CDR3 is TGTGCCAGCAGTTATCTCGGGACAGGGGGTTTAGGCGGGGAGCTGTTTTTT.

The V gene is TRBV28, the J gene TRBJ2-7, with D possibly being TRBD2 (5 bases). Germline CDR1 is MDHEN and CDR2 is SYDVKM. The V end lost 1 base, the J end lost 2 bases, and 6 bases lay between the germline ends. This CDR3 is built from 13 residues. Here the CDR3 reads CASSLSGAYEQYF. For the CDR3, the DNA is TGTGCCAGCAGTTTATCCGGGGCCTACGAGCAGTACTTC.

The J gene is TRBJ2-7, the V gene TRBV6-5; 9 nucleotides align to TRBD1. Germline assignment: CDR1 MNHEY and CDR2 SVGAGI. The V and J ends lost 6 bases and 6 bases, in that order; junction bases with no gene match: 9. This CDR3 contains 14 residues. The CDR3 loop is CASRYGTGSREQYF. DNA of the CDR3: TGTGCCAGCAGGTACGGGACAGGGTCGCGCGAGCAGTACTTC.

The rearrangement joins TRBV5-1 to TRBJ1-1, with 7 bases identical to TRBD1. The CDR3 extends over 12 amino acids. CDR1 and CDR2 from the germline V gene are SGHRS and YFSETQ. V was pared by 7 bases and J by 7 bases, with 7 bases of the junction left unmatched. CDR3 nucleotide sequence: TGCGCCAGCGAGACAGGGATGGGTGAAGCTTTCTTT. Amino acid sequence: CASETGMGEAFF.

This clonotype was detected a few times. The chain combines TRBV19 with TRBJ1-2; D perhaps matches TRBD1 (5 bases). The V end was cut by 5 bases, the J end by 4 bases, with 14 bases between. Per germline, CDR1 LNHDA and CDR2 SQIVND (reference sequence). This CDR3 comprises 14 residues. DNA for the CDR3: TGTGCCAGTAGTCCAAAGACAGTGACCTATGGCTACACCTTC. The encoded protein is CASSPKTVTYGYTF.

This clonotype was seen only once. Here the CDR3 DNA reads TGTGCCAGCAGTCGACGGGGACAGGGCGAATCACCCCTCCACTTT. Translated, it gives CASSRRGQGESPLHF. This chain links TRBV27 with TRBJ1-6; 9 bases match TRBD1. Germline V gene data show CDR1 as MNHEY and CDR2 as SMNVEV (reference sequence). The CDR3 spans 15 residues. The J segment lost 10 bases and the V segment lost 5 bases, leaving 9 bases of the junction unmatched.

The chain is built from TRBV4-1 and TRBJ2-5; D might be TRBD1 (5 bases). CDR1 and CDR2 from the germline V gene are MGHRA and YSYEKL. V was pared by 1 base and J by 3 bases, with 9 bases between. The CDR3 length is 14 residues. CDR3 residues: CASSQVETEETQYF. The CDR3, as DNA: TGCGCCAGCAGCCAAGTGGAGACAGAAGAGACCCAGTACTTC.

This chain links TRBV7-8 with TRBJ2-3; possibly TRBD2 for D (6 bases). This CDR3 spans 16 amino acids. Germline CDR1 is SGHVS and CDR2 is FQNEAQ. Trimming cost V 2 bases and J 0 bases, with 12 bases left between them. CDR3 DNA sequence: TGTGCCAGCAGCTTACATTTAGCGGAGAGCACAGATACGCAGTATTTT. It is translated as CASSLHLAESTDTQYF.

The sample holds one count of this clonotype. The J gene is TRBJ2-7, the V gene TRBV5-4, with D tentatively TRBD1 (5 bases). Germline V gene lookup returns CDR1 SGHNT and CDR2 YYREEE (reference sequence). CDR3 length: 14 residues. Trimming stripped 0 bases from V and 6 bases from J, with 13 bases between. The CDR3 spells CASSLGREGAEQYF. DNA of the CDR3: TGTGCCAGCAGCTTGGGCAGGGAAGGGGCCGAGCAGTACTTC.

The count of this clonotype is one. This rearrangement joins TRBV27 to TRBJ2-7; weak D call: TRBD1 (5 bases). CDR1 is MNHEY, CDR2 SMNVEV, per germline (reference sequence). CDR3 length: 12 residues. V was cut by 11 bases and J by 2 bases, with 13 bases left in between. The CDR3 loop reads CASAGLTYEQYF. CDR3 bases: TGTGCCTCAGCAGGGCTAACCTACGAGCAGTACTTC.

The chain couples TRBV7-9 to TRBJ1-1; no firm D call. This CDR3 has 13 residues. Germline V gives CDR1 SEHNR, CDR2 FQNEAQ (reference sequence). V was pared by 3 bases and J by 1 base, with 6 bases between. The CDR3, as DNA: TGTGCCAGCAGCTTCGGAGCGAACACTGAAGCTTTCTTT. It yields the protein CASSFGANTEAFF.

This chain connects TRBV12-3 or TRBV12-4 to TRBJ2-1; D is unresolved. V dropped 3 bases and J dropped 2 bases, with 14 bases sitting between them. CDR3 length: 16 amino acids. The CDR3 protein is CASSFSYGLTYNEQFF. The CDR3 region has the DNA TGTGCCAGCAGTTTCTCTTACGGGCTAACCTACAATGAGCAGTTCTTC.

The J gene is TRBJ2-5, the V gene TRBV11-2; D possibly corresponds to TRBD1 (6 bases). This CDR3 has 14 amino acids. CDR1 is SGHAT, CDR2 FQNNGV, per germline. V dropped 7 bases and J dropped 4 bases, with 16 bases sitting between them. CDR3 sequence: CASNVGGGAETQYF. The DNA for the CDR3 is TGTGCCAGCAACGTAGGGGGTGGTGCAGAGACCCAGTACTTC.

The rearrangement links TRBV28 to TRBJ2-6, with a tentative D call TRBD1 (6 bases). There are 17 residues in the CDR3. V lost 2 bases and J 4 bases, leaving 15 bases between the germline ends. Germline lookup yields CDR1 MDHEN and CDR2 SYDVKM. The DNA for the CDR3 is TGTGCCAGCAGTTTAGGGGTGGGGGCCCTCGGGGCCAACGTCCTGACTTTC. Translating gives CASSLGVGALGANVLTF.

The CDR3 coding sequence is TGCAGTGCTAGAGACCGGGACAGAGGAAACACCATATATTTT. Residues: CSARDRDRGNTIYF. This chain joins TRBV20-1 and TRBJ1-3, with TRBD1 matching over 7 bases. Germline assignment: CDR1 DFQATT and CDR2 SNEGSKA (reference sequence). V lost 0 bases, J lost 4 bases, and 3 bases stayed unmatched. The CDR3 has 14 amino acids.

This chain connects TRBV25-1 to TRBJ1-1; D remains unclear. CDR1 is MGHDK and CDR2 is SYGVNS in the germline V gene. The CDR3 has 11 amino acids. V was shortened by 6 bases and J by 7 bases, with 9 bases between the two germline ends. CDR3 DNA: TGTGCCAGCAGCCCGGGCCTTGAAGCTTTCTTT. Translated: CASSPGLEAFF. The full variable domain, with the rest looked up from reference TRBV25-1 and TRBJ1-1, is EADIYQTPRYLVIGTGKKITLECSQTMGHDKMYWYQQDPGMELHLIHYSYGVNSTEKGDLSSESTVSRIRTEHFPLTLESARPSHTSQYLCASSPGLEAFFGQGTRLTVV.

V gene TRBV5-4 combines with J gene TRBJ2-7, with 7 bases lining up with TRBD1. CDR3 length equals 13 residues. In germline, CDR1 is SGHNT, CDR2 YYREEE (reference sequence). Trimming took 0 bases from V and 4 from J; bases not matched to a gene: 1. The CDR3 DNA sequence: TGTGCCAGCAGCTTGGAACAGGGGTACGAGCAGTACTTC. This encodes CASSLEQGYEQYF.

This clonotype was seen once. The chain employs TRBV6-2 or TRBV6-3 and TRBJ1-2; D is possibly TRBD1 (5 bases). The CDR3 runs 14 residues. Germline-derived CDR1 and CDR2 are MNHEY and SVGEGT. The V end was cut by 2 bases, the J end by 8 bases, with 15 bases between. Here the CDR3 DNA reads TGTGCCAGCAGTTACCGACAGTCCCATTACGGCTACACCTTC. Translation: CASSYRQSHYGYTF.